One sample yielded the 4 T cell receptor beta chains listed below, sequenced in a study of blood T cell repertoires in COVID-19. Assay: immunoSEQ multiplex PCR; the TCRdb copy retains only in-frame clones and omits some. The sample records a few hundred thousand clones, over 75% being singletons. Sequences were obtained from PBMCs or T cells enriched from blood (not recorded which). These receptors all stem from a man aged 25-40 years who had recovered from COVID-19.

The chain combines TRBV30 with TRBJ2-1; 14 positions match TRBD2. Germline loops: CDR1 GTSNPN, CDR2 SVGIG (reference sequence). The ends lost 4 bases at V and 2 bases at J; junction bases unmatched: 7. The CDR3 has 17 residues. The CDR3 DNA reads TGTGCCTGGAACGTGACTAGCGGGGGGGCACCCTACAATGAGCAGTTCTTC. Translating gives CAWNVTSGGAPYNEQFF. The full variable domain, completed using reference TRBV30 and TRBJ2-1, is SQTIHQWPATLVQPVGSPLSLECTVEGTSNPNLYWYRQAAGRGLQLLFYSVGIGQISSEVPQNLSASRPQDRQFILSSKKLLLSDSGFYLCAWNVTSGGAPYNEQFFGPGTRLTVL.

The chain is built from TRBV6-5 and TRBJ2-5, with no clear D. Looked up from germline, CDR1 is MNHEY and CDR2 is SVGAGI. V shed 0 bases and J shed 1 base, with 9 bases lying between them. The CDR3 contains 15 residues. This CDR3 is CASSYSRLPQETQYF. DNA of the CDR3: TGTGCCAGCAGTTACTCGCGTTTACCCCAAGAGACCCAGTACTTC.

CDR3 sequence: CATSRDRDSNQPQHF. The CDR3 bases are TGTGCCACCAGCAGAGACAGGGATAGCAATCAGCCCCAGCATTTT. This sequence joins TRBV15 and TRBJ1-5; tentative D call: TRBD1 (5 bases). Deletions cut 0 bases from V and 0 bases from J, with 6 bases between. Germline V gene lookup returns CDR1 LNHNV and CDR2 YYDKDF (reference sequence). The CDR3 has 15 amino acids. Using reference TRBV15 and TRBJ1-5 for the parts outside the CDR3, the full variable domain is DAMVIQNPRYQVTQFGKPVTLSCSQTLNHNVMYWYQQKSSQAPKLLFHYYDKDFNNEADTPDNFQSRRPNTSFCFLDIRSPGLGDTAMYLCATSRDRDSNQPQHFGDGTRLSIL.

This clone is classed as medium-sized. V usage is TRBV9 and J usage is TRBJ1-4; D unresolved. V lost 3 bases and J lost 6, with 15 bases in between. From germline, CDR1 is SGDLS and CDR2 YYNGEE. The CDR3 runs 15 residues. The CDR3 sequence is CASSGFFVGDEKLFF. CDR3 nucleotides: TGTGCCAGCAGCGGTTTCTTTGTCGGAGATGAAAAACTGTTTTTT.